This TCR beta chain originates from a study of shared clonotypes between healthy human individuals. As concerns this clone: What it binds is unknown. A much larger clone sits a single nucleotide away, making a read error possible. In the same sample, other DNA sequences code for this CDR3.

Assay used: immunoSEQ multiplex PCR; TCRdb lists only in-frame clones, some missing. Counted here are approximately 1,000,000 clones, approximately 80% occurring once; the ten biggest clones make up under 0.6%. Study findings and constraints: Memory subsets generally showed smaller estimated richness than naive subsets did.

V was pared by 5 bases and J by 4 bases, with 7 bases between. Germline CDR1 SGHTA, CDR2 FQGTGA. CDR3 length equals 12 residues. The sample consisted of memory CD4+ T cells from PBMCs. Subset denoted: CD45RA-negative fraction. The chain employs TRBV7-3 and TRBJ2-3, with D possibly TRBD2 on 6 matching bases. This receptor was obtained from a man between 18 and 29 years old in good health. Some clones in this sample may be carry-over from other donors' samples. The CDR3 protein is CASSPGADTQYF. In DNA, the CDR3 is TGTGCCAGCAGCCCGGGGGCAGATACGCAGTATTTT.